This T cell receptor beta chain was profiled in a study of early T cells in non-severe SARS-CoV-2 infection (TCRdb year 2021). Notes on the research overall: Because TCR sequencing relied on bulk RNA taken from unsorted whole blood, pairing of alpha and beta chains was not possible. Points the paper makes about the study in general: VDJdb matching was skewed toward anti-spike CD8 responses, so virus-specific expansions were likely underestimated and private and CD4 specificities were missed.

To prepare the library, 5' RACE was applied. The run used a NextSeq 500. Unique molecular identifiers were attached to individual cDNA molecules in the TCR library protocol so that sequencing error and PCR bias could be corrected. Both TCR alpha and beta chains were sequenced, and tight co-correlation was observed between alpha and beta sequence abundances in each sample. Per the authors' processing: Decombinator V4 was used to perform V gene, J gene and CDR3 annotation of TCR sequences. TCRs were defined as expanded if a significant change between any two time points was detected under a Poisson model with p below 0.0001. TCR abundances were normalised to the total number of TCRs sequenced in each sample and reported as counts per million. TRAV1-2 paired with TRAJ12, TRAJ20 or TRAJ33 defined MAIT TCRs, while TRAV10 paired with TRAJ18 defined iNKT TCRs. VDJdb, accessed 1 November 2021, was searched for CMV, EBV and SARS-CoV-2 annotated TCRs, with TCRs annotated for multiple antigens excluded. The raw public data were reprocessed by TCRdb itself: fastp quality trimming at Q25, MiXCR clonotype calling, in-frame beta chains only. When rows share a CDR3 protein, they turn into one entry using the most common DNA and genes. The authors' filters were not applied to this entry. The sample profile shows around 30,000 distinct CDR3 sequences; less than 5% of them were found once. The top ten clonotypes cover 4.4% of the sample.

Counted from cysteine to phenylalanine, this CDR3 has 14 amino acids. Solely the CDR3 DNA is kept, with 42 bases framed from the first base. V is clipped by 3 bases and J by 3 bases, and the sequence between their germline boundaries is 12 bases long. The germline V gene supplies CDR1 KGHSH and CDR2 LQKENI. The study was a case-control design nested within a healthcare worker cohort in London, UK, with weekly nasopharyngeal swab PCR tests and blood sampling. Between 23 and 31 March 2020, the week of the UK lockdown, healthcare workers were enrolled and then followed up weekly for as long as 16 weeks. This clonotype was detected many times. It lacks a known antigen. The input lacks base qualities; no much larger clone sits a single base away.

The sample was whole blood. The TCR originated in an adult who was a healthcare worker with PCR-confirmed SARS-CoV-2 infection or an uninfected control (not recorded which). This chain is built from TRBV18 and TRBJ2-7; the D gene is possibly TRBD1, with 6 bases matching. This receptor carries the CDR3 CASSPGRDNYEQYF. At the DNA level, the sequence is TGTGCCAGCTCACCCGGCCGGGACAACTACGAGCAGTACTTC.